The 12 T cell receptor beta chains in this list originate from one sample, sequenced in a study of T cells after yellow fever vaccination. Via MiXCR, TCRdb re-called the 5' RACE reads, giving one row per CDR3 protein. Here the sample spans around 530,000 distinct CDR3 sequences, roughly a sixth being singletons. Specimen: PBMCs, collected less than 6 days after the first yellow fever vaccination. Receptor source: a man aged 18 to 29 who received the YFV17D yellow fever vaccine.

The gene calls are TRBV5-4 and TRBJ1-5, with D tentatively TRBD1 (5 bases). Looked up from germline, CDR1 is SGHNT and CDR2 is YYREEE (reference sequence). Trimming removed 2 bases from V and 7 bases from J, with 10 bases in between. This CDR3 has 13 residues. The CDR3 reads CASSFGQDQPQHF. The CDR3 coding sequence is TGTGCCAGCAGCTTCGGACAAGACCAGCCCCAGCATTTT.

The chain employs TRBV20-1 and TRBJ2-2; possible D gene TRBD2, 6 bases. CDR1 is DFQATT and CDR2 is SNEGSKA in the germline V gene (reference sequence). This CDR3 contains 14 residues. V dropped 3 bases and J dropped 3 bases, with 11 bases sitting between them. The CDR3 bases are TGCAGTGCTAGTAAGGGGACTCACACCGGGGAGCTGTTTTTT. The encoded protein is CSASKGTHTGELFF.

About this clonotype itself: The junction shows a germline mismatch at one end, possibly a read error. This chain connects TRBV6-1 to TRBJ1-6; 8 bases match TRBD1. Germline CDR1 and CDR2: MNHNS and SASEGT. This CDR3 has 13 amino acids. The CDR3 here is CTSSSGTGLLLHF. CDR3 in DNA: TGTACCAGCAGCTCCGGGACAGGTTTGCTCCTCCACTTT.

The chain employs TRBV7-9 and TRBJ1-1, with a weak D call TRBD1 (5 bases). This CDR3 has 12 residues. CDR1 is SEHNR, CDR2 FQNEAQ, per germline (reference sequence). The V gene lost 8 bases and the J gene lost 3 bases, with 10 bases spanning the gap. This chain's CDR3 is CASGDGHTEAFF. CDR3 DNA: TGTGCCAGCGGGGACGGGCACACTGAAGCTTTCTTT.

The chain carries TRBV29-1 and TRBJ1-2; 7 nucleotides line up with TRBD1. The V gene end was trimmed by 0 bases and the J gene end by 6 bases; junction bases not matched to a gene: 7. CDR3 length equals 14 residues. CDR1 and CDR2 from the germline V gene are SQVTM and ANQGSEA. Here the CDR3 DNA reads TGCAGCGTTGAAGATCACAGGGGTGTGGATGGCTACACCTTC. Its protein is CSVEDHRGVDGYTF.

This clonotype appeared a few times. The CDR3 is CASSLQAGVTDTQYF. The CDR3 nucleotides read TGTGCCAGCAGCTTGCAAGCGGGGGTCACAGATACGCAGTATTTT. J is TRBJ2-3 and V is TRBV7-2, with 8 bases lining up with TRBD2. This CDR3 contains 15 residues. Trimming took 3 bases from V and 2 from J; bases not matched to a gene: 4. Germline CDR1 and CDR2: SGHTA and FQGNSA.

This clonotype was picked up many times. This rearrangement joins TRBV12-3 or TRBV12-4 to TRBJ1-5; D is undetermined. V lost 3 bases and J lost 6, with 12 bases in between. The CDR3 runs to 14 residues. The CDR3 protein is CASSLETPVQPQHF. CDR3 in DNA: TGTGCCAGCAGTTTGGAGACACCGGTTCAGCCCCAGCATTTT.

V gene TRBV15 combines with J gene TRBJ2-7; D is ambiguous. The length of the CDR3 is 15 residues. The V and J ends lost 3 bases and 4 bases respectively, with 16 bases between them. CDR1 and CDR2 (germline): LNHNV, YYDKDF (reference sequence). CDR3 amino acids: CATSSHRAESYEQYV. The CDR3 nucleotides are TGTGCCACCAGCAGTCACCGGGCGGAATCTTACGAGCAGTACGTC.

The rearrangement uses TRBV4-3 and TRBJ2-3; D is possibly TRBD1 (5 bases). Trimming took off 1 base at V and 4 bases at J, with 9 bases between the two ends. The CDR3 is made up of 14 amino acids. Germline values: CDR1 LGHNA, CDR2 YSLEER. For the CDR3, the DNA is TGCGCCAGCAGCCAAGGTCCAGGGCCAGATACGCAGTATTTT. Its translation: CASSQGPGPDTQYF.

The CDR3: CAWRFPTNEKLFF. CDR3 in DNA: TGTGCCTGGCGATTTCCAACTAATGAAAAACTGTTTTTT. The rearrangement joins TRBV30 to TRBJ1-4; D call uncertain. The CDR3 length is 13 residues. The ends were cut back, 5 bases at V and 0 bases at J, with 7 bases in the middle. Germline values: CDR1 GTSNPN, CDR2 SVGIG (reference sequence).

This clonotype has more than one count but fewer than ten. The chain combines TRBV10-3 with TRBJ2-2, with 9 nucleotides matching TRBD1. The CDR3 contains 15 residues. Germline trimming cut 3 bases from V and 7 bases from J; bases unmatched to any gene: 6. Germline V gene data show CDR1 as ENHRY and CDR2 as SYGVKD. The CDR3 DNA reads as TGTGCCATCAGTGACGGACAGGGGAGAGGCGGGGAGCTGTTTTTT. It codes for CAISDGQGRGGELFF.

This clonotype was seen only a few times. The J gene is TRBJ2-3, the V gene TRBV6-1; 10 bases fit TRBD1. There are 14 residues in the CDR3. The germline V gene has CDR1 MNHNS and CDR2 SASEGT. V dropped 6 bases and J dropped 5; count of bases not matched to a gene: 5. The CDR3 nucleotides are TGTGCCAGCAGCACGGGACAGGGGTTAGATACGCAGTATTTT. Translated, it gives CASSTGQGLDTQYF.